A single T cell receptor (beta chain) is shown here with its context. These data are taken from a study of T cells in Graves' hyperthyroidism and ophthalmopathy. Aged 18 to 65, the patients had hyperthyroidism that was newly diagnosed and had lasted under 2 months. Germline V lookup: CDR1 SGHTA, CDR2 FQGNSA. J lost 2 bases, V lost 1 base, and 5 bases had no gene match. The CDR3 has 16 residues. Amplification of TCR beta CDR3 regions was performed using RNA transcripts as template. TCR CDR3 regions were first amplified by RT-PCR with HTBI primers. TCRdb fed the multiplex PCR reads into MiXCR, producing one record per CDR3 protein. The sample lists some 350,000 distinct CDR3 sequences, about 15% occurring once.

The clonotype originates from a young woman with Graves' hyperthyroidism that later progressed to Graves' ophthalmopathy. Input material: blood. The chain is built from TRBV7-2 and TRBJ1-3; 7 bases map to TRBD1. DNA of the CDR3: TGTGCCAGCAGCTTAGGGGACAGAGTAACTGGAAACACCATATATTTT. Translated, it gives CASSLGDRVTGNTIYF.